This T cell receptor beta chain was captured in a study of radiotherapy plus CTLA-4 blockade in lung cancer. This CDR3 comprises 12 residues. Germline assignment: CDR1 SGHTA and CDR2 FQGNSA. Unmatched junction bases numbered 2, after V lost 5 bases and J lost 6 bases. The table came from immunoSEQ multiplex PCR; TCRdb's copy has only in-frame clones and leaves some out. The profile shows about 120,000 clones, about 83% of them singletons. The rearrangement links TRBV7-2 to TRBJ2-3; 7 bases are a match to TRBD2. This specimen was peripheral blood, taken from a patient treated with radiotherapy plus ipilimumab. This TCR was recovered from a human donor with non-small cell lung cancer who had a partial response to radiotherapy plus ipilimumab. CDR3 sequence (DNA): TGTGCCAGCAGCCTACTAGCGGATACGCAGTATTTT. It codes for CASSLLADTQYF.